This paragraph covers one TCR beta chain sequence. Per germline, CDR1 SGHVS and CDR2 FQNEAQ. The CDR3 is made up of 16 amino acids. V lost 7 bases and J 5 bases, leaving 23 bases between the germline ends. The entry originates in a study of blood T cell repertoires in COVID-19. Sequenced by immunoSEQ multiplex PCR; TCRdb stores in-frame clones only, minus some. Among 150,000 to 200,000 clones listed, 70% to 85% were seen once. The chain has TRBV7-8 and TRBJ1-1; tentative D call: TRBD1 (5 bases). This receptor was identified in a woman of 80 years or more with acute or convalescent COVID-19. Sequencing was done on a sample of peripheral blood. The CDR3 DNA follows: TGTGCCAGCACCATAGAGTGGGGGATGGGGGGGACTGAAGCTTTCTTT. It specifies CASTIEWGMGGTEAFF.